This T cell receptor beta chain was obtained from a study of T cells in Graves' hyperthyroidism and ophthalmopathy. Findings of the study overall: From stable hyperthyroidism, ophthalmopathy was set apart by a 13 V-J model. Appearing also in blood were most of the thyroid clonotypes expanded above 0.001.

The CDR3 spans 12 residues. V shed 8 bases and J shed 2 bases, with 8 bases lying between them. The germline V gene has CDR1 MDHEN and CDR2 SYDVKM. Hyperthyroidism was newly diagnosed in patients aged 18 to 65 (duration under 2 months). Thyroid ultrasound and orbital computed tomography, with clinical symptoms and serum thyroxine and TRAb, informed diagnoses. RNA transcripts were the template for amplifying TCR beta CDR3 regions. An initial round of RT-PCR targeting the TCR CDR3 relied on the HTBI primer set. MiXCR, run by TCRdb on the multiplex PCR reads, gives a single entry per CDR3 protein. The data show 270,000 or so distinct CDR3 sequences, with around 15% seen just once and roughly 30% held by the top ten. The table lists this clonotype with many counts. The antigen is undetermined.

This sequence joins TRBV28 and TRBJ2-3; no reliable D call. Sequenced input: blood. The TCR sequence derives from a woman in her fifties or sixties with Graves' hyperthyroidism that later progressed to Graves' ophthalmopathy. CDR3 DNA: TGTGCCAGCTCGGCAGTCACAGATACGCAGTATTTT. It specifies CASSAVTDTQYF.